A single sample is the source of the 17 T cell receptor beta chains below, sequenced in a study of shared clonotypes between healthy human individuals (TCRdb year 2020). The method was the immunoSEQ multiplex PCR assay. The source is immuneACCESS, and TCRdb retained only in-frame sequences with V and J called. Part of the clones is not carried over; for the studies checked, unresolved V genes explain less than half of this, and the remainder is unexplained. Here the sample has more than 2 million clones; approximately 92% occur a single time. The ten largest clonotypes hold around 1.7% of the sample. CD8 naive samples consisted of CD45RO-negative cells that were positively selected for CCR7, yielding a CD45RA+CCR7+ population without TemRA cells. Sequences were obtained from naive CD8+ T cells from PBMCs. Reading the label with the study, this specimen's cell subset or site is: CD45RA+CCR7+. These receptors came from a young man in good health. Some clones in this sample may be carry-over from other donors' samples.

In this sample, this clone turned up a few times. CDR3 amino acids: CASSAAGGGDGYTF. DNA for the CDR3: TGTGCCAGCAGCGCCGCCGGAGGGGGCGATGGCTACACCTTC. This chain joins TRBV9 and TRBJ1-2, with 7 bases aligning to TRBD1. Germline V CDR1 and CDR2: SGDLS, YYNGEE. V lost 3 bases, J lost 6 bases, and 8 bases stayed unmatched. This CDR3 has 14 residues.

The chain carries TRBV4-3 and TRBJ1-3; no reliable D call. The CDR3 is made up of 14 amino acids. Trimming removed 1 base at V and 4 bases at J, with 8 bases between. Germline assignment: CDR1 LGHNA and CDR2 YSLEER. CDR3 DNA: TGCGCCAGCAGCCAAGGGGTGCGCGGAAACACCATATATTTT. Translation gives CASSQGVRGNTIYF.

The chain uses TRBV2 and TRBJ1-5, with D tentatively TRBD1 (5 bases). CDR1 is SNHLY and CDR2 is FYNNEI in the germline V gene. The CDR3 covers 16 residues. V lost 1 base and J 6 bases, leaving 16 bases between the germline ends. The CDR3 bases are TGTGCCAGCAGTGAAGGCGGCAGGGTCTACACTCAGCCCCAGCATTTT. Amino acids: CASSEGGRVYTQPQHF.

The genes are TRBV7-9 and TRBJ2-2; 8 bases are a match to TRBD2. Germline trimming cut 7 bases from V and 5 bases from J; bases unmatched to any gene: 6. This CDR3 contains 14 residues. Germline-derived CDR1 and CDR2 are SEHNR and FQNEAQ (reference sequence). The CDR3 DNA follows: TGTGCCAGCACAGGAGCGGGAGCAACCGGGGAGCTGTTTTTT. Translation gives CASTGAGATGELFF.

This sequence joins TRBV5-1 and TRBJ2-7; D possibly corresponds to TRBD1 (5 bases). CDR1 and CDR2 from the germline V gene are SGHRS and YFSETQ. V lost 4 bases and J lost 5, with 13 bases in between. CDR3 length: 13 residues. This chain's CDR3 is CASSPARENEQYF. CDR3 bases: TGCGCCAGCAGCCCGGCCAGGGAAAACGAGCAGTACTTC.

As to this clone: This specimen includes other DNA sequences encoding the same CDR3. The chain is built from TRBV4-1 and TRBJ2-2; 11 bases are a match to TRBD2. The CDR3 covers 16 residues. Germline V gene data show CDR1 as MGHRA and CDR2 as YSYEKL. J lost 1 base, V lost 3 bases, and 1 base had no gene match. The CDR3 sequence: CASSHGTSGNTGELFF. CDR3 sequence (DNA): TGCGCCAGCAGCCACGGGACTAGCGGGAACACCGGGGAGCTGTTTTTT.

This clone appeared once. The chain combines TRBV28 with TRBJ2-7; D unclear. The CDR3 is 12 amino acids. Between the trimmed V and J ends, which lost 10 bases and 7 bases, there was a span of 17 bases. Germline values: CDR1 MDHEN, CDR2 SYDVKM. In nucleotides, the CDR3 is TGTGCCATCTCGGACCCCGCCGAGGAGCAGTACTTC. Protein product: CAISDPAEEQYF.

The gene calls are TRBV27 and TRBJ2-7; D gene uncertain. The CDR3 runs 13 residues. The germline V gene has CDR1 MNHEY and CDR2 SMNVEV (reference sequence). Trimming removed 4 bases at V and 5 bases at J, with 12 bases between. The CDR3 spells CASSSSSGHEQYF. The CDR3 nucleotides read TGTGCCAGCAGTTCATCCTCTGGCCACGAGCAGTACTTC.

The V call is TRBV5-1, the J call TRBJ2-3, with 9 nucleotides matching TRBD2. This CDR3 comprises 16 residues. The germline gives CDR1 SGHRS, CDR2 YFSETQ. V was pared by 4 bases and J by 2 bases, with 8 bases of the junction left unmatched. The CDR3, as DNA: TGCGCCAGCAGCGGGCTTTTAGCGGGAGCCACAGATACGCAGTATTTT. This sequence encodes CASSGLLAGATDTQYF.

This rearrangement joins TRBV7-2 to TRBJ2-5; D is perhaps TRBD2 (6 bases). The CDR3 is made up of 14 amino acids. The germline V gene encodes CDR1 SGHTA and CDR2 FQGNSA. With 2 bases removed from V and 1 base from J, the gap between germline ends came to 8 bases. CDR3 sequence (DNA): TGTGCCAGCAGCTTAAACGGGGGCCAAGAGACCCAGTACTTC. Protein: CASSLNGGQETQYF. Filled out from reference TRBV7-2 and TRBJ2-5, the complete variable domain reads GAGVSQSPSNKVTEKGKDVELRCDPISGHTALYWYRQSLGQGLEFLIYFQGNSAPDKSGLPSDRFSAERTGGSVSTLTIQRTQQEDSAVYLCASSLNGGQETQYFGPGTRLLVL.

The chain combines TRBV15 with TRBJ2-5; no clear D gene. CDR3 length: 15 amino acids. From germline, CDR1 is LNHNV and CDR2 YYDKDF (reference sequence). Trimming took off 5 bases at V and 2 bases at J, with 15 bases between the two ends. The CDR3 protein is CATSPSPRAQETQYF. CDR3 coding DNA: TGTGCCACCAGCCCGAGTCCCCGGGCTCAAGAGACCCAGTACTTC. The full variable domain, in which reference TRBV15 and TRBJ2-5 provide the parts outside the CDR3, is DAMVIQNPRYQVTQFGKPVTLSCSQTLNHNVMYWYQQKSSQAPKLLFHYYDKDFNNEADTPDNFQSRRPNTSFCFLDIRSPGLGDTAMYLCATSPSPRAQETQYFGPGTRLLVL.

V is TRBV7-9 and J is TRBJ1-2, with 8 bases lining up with TRBD1. The CDR3 consists of 14 residues. Per the germline V gene, CDR1 is SEHNR and CDR2 is FQNEAQ (reference sequence). The junction had 3 bases not matched to a gene; V was cut back by 5 bases and J by 1 base. CDR3 coding DNA: TGTGCCAGCAGCCAGGGGGCGCTTAACTATGGCTACACCTTC. Residues: CASSQGALNYGYTF.

CDR3 residues: CASSYPSADTQYF. CDR3 DNA: TGTGCCAGCAGTTACCCGTCAGCAGATACGCAGTATTTT. This sequence joins TRBV7-9 and TRBJ2-3; D remains ambiguous. V lost 6 bases and J 4 bases, leaving 11 bases between the germline ends. This CDR3 is 13 amino acids long. Germline values: CDR1 SEHNR, CDR2 FQNEAQ (reference sequence). Full variable domain (rest looked up from reference TRBV7-9 and TRBJ2-3): DTGVSQNPRHKITKRGQNVTFRCDPISEHNRLYWYRQTLGQGPEFLTYFQNEAQLEKSRLLSDRFSAERPKGSFSTLEIQRTEQGDSAMYLCASSYPSADTQYFGPGTRLTVL.

The chain is built from TRBV14 and TRBJ2-7; tentatively, D is TRBD1 or TRBD2 (5 bases each). Germline V gene data show CDR1 as SGHDN and CDR2 as FVKESK. This CDR3 has 14 residues. V lost 1 base and J 6 bases, leaving 13 bases between the germline ends. The CDR3 nucleotides are TGTGCCAGCAGCCAAGCCGGGACCATCCTCGAGCAGTACTTC. Translating it yields CASSQAGTILEQYF. The full variable domain, in which reference TRBV14 and TRBJ2-7 provide the parts outside the CDR3, is EAGVTQFPSHSVIEKGQTVTLRCDPISGHDNLYWYRRVMGKEIKFLLHFVKESKQDESGMPNNRFLAERTGGTYSTLKVQPAELEDSGVYFCASSQAGTILEQYFGPGTRLTVT.

Turning to this clone: Other DNA sequences within the sample encode an identical CDR3. The chain recombines TRBV7-6 with TRBJ2-5, with D perhaps matching TRBD1 (6 bases). Per the germline V gene, CDR1 is SGHVS and CDR2 is FNYEAQ. The CDR3 consists of 13 residues. With 1 base removed from V and 5 bases from J, the gap between germline ends came to 8 bases. CDR3 in DNA: TGTGCCAGCAGCTTAGACAGGGAGGAGACCCAGTACTTC. It codes for CASSLDREETQYF.

V and J are TRBV7-9 and TRBJ2-3; the D gene is possibly TRBD2 (7 bases). The CDR3 covers 13 residues. Germline-derived CDR1 and CDR2 are SEHNR and FQNEAQ (reference sequence). V lost 3 bases to trimming and J lost 11 bases, with 15 bases between them. As DNA, the CDR3 is TGTGCCAGCAGCTTGGGGGCGGGAGTGGTGCAGTATTTT. This gives the protein CASSLGAGVVQYF.

The chain couples TRBV7-9 to TRBJ2-1, with 11 bases identical to TRBD1. Germline CDR1 and CDR2: SEHNR and FQNEAQ (reference sequence). This CDR3 has 13 amino acids. V gave up 5 bases and J gave up 8 bases; unmatched junction bases: 2. CDR3 coding DNA: TGTGCCAGCAGCGGACAGGGGGCTGATGAGCAGTTCTTC. Amino acid sequence: CASSGQGADEQFF.